This note documents a single TCR beta chain sequence. The target antigen is unknown. These data come from a study of shared clonotypes between healthy human individuals. Study conclusions and caveats: Shared clonotypes: about 4.6% naive CD4, 3% to 3.5% naive CD8, about 2.2% memory CD4, approximately 0.37% memory CD8. Sampling was confined to blood; repertoires within tissues likely differ.

The germline V gene encodes CDR1 SGHRS and CDR2 YFSETQ. After removal of 8 bases from V and 0 bases from J, the junction contained 7 bases not matched to a gene. The CDR3 extends over 14 amino acids. Libraries were prepared by immunoSEQ multiplex PCR; TCRdb keeps only in-frame clonotypes and omits some of them. The sample carries about 1 million clones, 75% recorded once. The chain employs TRBV5-1 and TRBJ2-7, with TRBD1 matching over 8 bases. Sample: memory CD4+ T cells sorted from blood. The subset: CD45RA-negative fraction. This receptor was identified in a man in his late teens or twenties in good health. This CDR3 reads CASTPGGNSYEQYF. CDR3 DNA sequence: TGCGCCAGTACCCCAGGGGGCAACTCCTACGAGCAGTACTTC.